This TCR beta chain was identified during a study of blood T cell repertoires in COVID-19. The germline V gene encodes CDR1 LNHDA and CDR2 SQIVND (reference sequence). This CDR3 spans 15 amino acids. V was pared by 0 bases and J by 5 bases, with 13 bases between. Here immunoSEQ multiplex PCR was the method, and the copy in TCRdb shows in-frame clones only, minus some. The data show approximately 100,000 clones, with roughly 80% seen just once and around a fifth held by the top ten. There are a few counts of this clone. This chain connects TRBV19 to TRBJ1-2; weak D call: TRBD1 (5 bases). The TCR comes from a man between 65 and 85 years old with active or convalescent COVID-19. Material: peripheral blood. CDR3 nucleotide sequence: TGTGCCAGTAGTATAGAGGAGGGGTCTGGGTATGGCTACACCTTC. This encodes CASSIEEGSGYGYTF.